These T cell receptor beta chains were read from a single sample in a study of cytomegalovirus exposure and HLA in healthy donors. Method: immunoSEQ multiplex PCR; TCRdb's copy keeps in-frame clones and lacks some. The profile shows 200,000 to 250,000 clones, more than 70% of them singletons. What was sequenced was PBMCs. These TCRs come from a human donor in good health. Both conserved end residues are part of each CDR3. The D gene is left open where the match is weak. Rows give clone size only sometimes, using once, few, many, or a class for an expanded clone.

j_call cdr3_length v_call d_call clone_size cdr3_aa cdr3_nt
TRBJ2-7 15 TRBV28 TRBD2 few CASNTQGLAGAEQYF TGTGCCAGCAACACCCAGGGGCTAGCGGGAGCCGAGCAGTACTTC
TRBJ2-2 16 TRBV7-3 TRBD1 - CASSLVTGANTGELFF TGTGCCAGCAGCTTAGTTACAGGGGCCAACACCGGGGAGCTGTTTTTT
TRBJ1-2 15 TRBV5-1 - once CASSLGDRKNYGYTF TGCGCCAGCAGCTTGGGAGACAGAAAAAACTATGGCTACACCTTC
TRBJ2-1 16 TRBV11-2 - - CASSPSPGLSHNEQFF TGTGCCAGCAGCCCATCACCGGGACTTTCTCACAATGAGCAGTTCTTC
TRBJ2-7 15 TRBV6-5 TRBD2 - CASSRPTSTSNEQYF TGTGCCAGCAGTCGTCCGACTAGCACCTCCAACGAGCAGTACTTC
TRBJ2-1 15 TRBV6-1 TRBD2 - CASSEWGLVINEQFF TGTGCCAGCAGTGAATGGGGACTAGTTATCAATGAGCAGTTCTTC
TRBJ2-3 15 TRBV5-1 - once CASSLVNTGRDTQYF TGCGCCAGCAGCTTGGTAAACACGGGGAGGGATACGCAGTATTTT
TRBJ2-3 16 TRBV2 TRBD1 - CASSEGTGVGVDTQYF TGTGCCAGCAGTGAAGGGACAGGGGTCGGAGTAGATACGCAGTATTTT
TRBJ2-3 13 TRBV6-5 TRBD1 - CASSSDRAWTQYF TGTGCCAGCAGTTCGGACAGGGCGTGGACGCAGTATTTT
TRBJ2-7 15 TRBV5-1 TRBD1 - CASSSGDRGIYEQYF TGCGCCAGCAGCTCGGGGGACAGGGGAATTTACGAGCAGTACTTC
TRBJ2-5 13 TRBV10-2 - - CALSAASKETQYF TGCGCGTTAAGCGCAGCGTCCAAAGAGACCCAGTACTTC
TRBJ2-7 12 TRBV9 TRBD2 once CASSVGGGEQYF TGTGCCAGCAGCGTAGGGGGGGGCGAGCAGTACTTC
TRBJ2-7 13 TRBV10-3 TRBD2 - CAISLAGGPTQYF TGTGCCATCAGCCTAGCGGGAGGTCCGACGCAGTACTTC
TRBJ1-1 13 TRBV27 - - CASSLERGTEAFF TGTGCCAGCAGTTTAGAGAGAGGCACTGAAGCTTTCTTT
TRBJ1-3 18 TRBV9 - - CASSVDVWGASSGNTIYF TGTGCCAGCAGCGTAGATGTTTGGGGCGCGAGCTCTGGAAACACCATATATTTT
TRBJ2-5 18 TRBV9 TRBD2 - CASSVARMVAGGREAQYF TGTGCCAGCAGCGTAGCTAGGATGGTAGCGGGAGGGCGGGAGGCCCAGTACTTC
TRBJ1-2 12 TRBV14 - - CASSQAGFGYTF TGTGCCAGCAGCCAAGCAGGGTTTGGCTACACCTTC
TRBJ2-1 15 TRBV10-3 TRBD2 - CAISDRTSGGNEQFF TGTGCCATCAGTGATAGGACTAGCGGGGGCAATGAGCAGTTCTTC
TRBJ2-3 16 TRBV27 - - CASSLSWTESTDTQYF TGTGCCAGCAGTTTATCCTGGACAGAAAGCACAGATACGCAGTATTTT
TRBJ2-7 14 TRBV7-3 TRBD1 - CASSQGQGSREQYF TGTGCCAGCAGCCAAGGACAGGGCTCGCGCGAGCAGTACTTC
TRBJ1-3 12 TRBV30 - - CALGTGGNTIYF TGTGCTTTGGGGACTGGAGGAAACACCATATATTTT
TRBJ2-3 12 TRBV2 - - CASILAGHTQYF TGTGCCAGCATTCTCGCGGGGCATACGCAGTATTTT
TRBJ2-1 15 TRBV7-2 TRBD2 once CASRAGLAGSHEQFF TGTGCCAGCAGGGCGGGACTAGCGGGAAGCCATGAGCAGTTCTTC
TRBJ2-7 13 TRBV29-1 TRBD1 once CSVGRQGSVEQYF TGCAGCGTTGGGAGACAGGGGTCGGTCGAGCAGTACTTC
TRBJ2-7 13 TRBV7-2 TRBD2 - CASSALAGYEQYF TGTGCCAGCAGCGCCTTAGCGGGCTACGAGCAGTACTTC
TRBJ1-1 19 TRBV6-7 TRBD1 - CASSYGRQGAQGSTTEAFF TGTGCCAGCAGTTATGGGAGACAGGGGGCCCAAGGTAGTACCACTGAAGCTTTCTTT
TRBJ2-2 14 TRBV9 - - CASSGGLPTGELFF TGTGCCAGCAGCGGGGGACTGCCCACCGGGGAGCTGTTTTTT
TRBJ2-7 15 TRBV5-6 TRBD1 once CASSQDRPAGYEQYF TGTGCCAGCAGCCAGGACAGGCCCGCTGGGTACGAGCAGTACTTC
TRBJ2-2 18 TRBV4-2 TRBD2 - CASSPSPGLATNTGELFF TGTGCCAGCAGCCCCTCCCCCGGACTAGCGACAAACACCGGGGAGCTGTTTTTT
TRBJ2-2 13 TRBV7-9 - - CASRGPSTGELFF TGTGCCAGTCGAGGGCCAAGCACCGGGGAGCTGTTTTTT
TRBJ1-3 14 TRBV27 TRBD1 - CASRPLQGGNTIYF TGTGCCAGCAGGCCCTTACAGGGGGGAAACACCATATATTTT
TRBJ1-2 13 TRBV4-2 - - CASSQGLDGGYTF TGTGCCAGCAGCCAAGGACTAGATGGGGGCTACACCTTC
TRBJ2-7 11 TRBV27 - - CASSSVYEQYF TGTGCCAGCAGTTCCGTCTACGAGCAGTACTTC
TRBJ2-7 15 TRBV28 TRBD1 - CASRSSGGFAYEQYF TGTGCCAGCAGATCTTCAGGGGGCTTCGCCTACGAGCAGTACTTC
TRBJ1-1 16 TRBV19 TRBD1 - CASSPGTGFMNTEAFF TGTGCCAGCTCGCCCGGGACAGGTTTTATGAACACTGAAGCTTTCTTT
TRBJ2-7 15 TRBV19 - once CASAPAQGVSYEQYF TGTGCCAGCGCCCCGGCACAGGGCGTCAGCTACGAGCAGTACTTC
TRBJ2-1 13 TRBV9 - - CASSVSQDHEQFF TGTGCCAGCAGCGTATCACAGGACCATGAGCAGTTCTTC
TRBJ2-1 16 TRBV14 TRBD2 - CASSPPGTSSHNEQFF TGTGCCAGCAGCCCCCCCGGGACTAGCTCCCACAATGAGCAGTTCTTC
TRBJ1-2 14 TRBV5-4 - - CASSLRRANYGYTF TGTGCCAGCAGCCTAAGGAGGGCTAACTATGGCTACACCTTC
TRBJ2-5 14 TRBV30 TRBD1 - CAWTPGGQQETQYF TGTGCCTGGACCCCAGGGGGCCAGCAAGAGACCCAGTACTTC
TRBJ1-4 14 TRBV5-5 - few CASSLGQANEKLFF TGTGCCAGCAGCTTGGGACAGGCTAATGAAAAACTGTTTTTT
TRBJ2-5 16 TRBV28 - - CASSLSTGVRQETQYF TGTGCCAGCAGTTTATCCACCGGAGTGCGGCAAGAGACCCAGTACTTC
TRBJ2-7 16 TRBV7-9 TRBD1 - CASRPDPGQGRYEQYF TGTGCCAGCAGACCCGATCCGGGACAGGGAAGATACGAGCAGTACTTC
TRBJ2-7 14 TRBV7-2 - - CASSPWTTTYEQYF TGTGCCAGCAGCCCCTGGACTACTACCTACGAGCAGTACTTC
TRBJ2-2 16 TRBV18 TRBD2 few CASSQGLAGVTGELFF TGTGCCAGCTCACAAGGACTAGCGGGAGTCACCGGGGAGCTGTTTTTT
TRBJ2-1 15 TRBV5-5 TRBD2 - CASSPTSDSYNEQFF TGTGCCAGCAGCCCCACTAGCGACTCCTACAATGAGCAGTTCTTC
TRBJ1-1 16 TRBV5-6 - - CASSLFISPGGTEAFF TGTGCCAGCAGCTTGTTTATAAGTCCGGGGGGGACTGAAGCTTTCTTT
TRBJ2-7 14 TRBV9 - - CASSFAPRDYEQYF TGTGCCAGCAGTTTCGCCCCCAGGGACTACGAGCAGTACTTC
TRBJ1-1 13 TRBV7-2 - - CASNGQLNTEAFF TGTGCCAGCAACGGACAGCTGAACACTGAAGCTTTCTTT
TRBJ1-4 15 TRBV4-3 - - CASSQWAVAREKLFF TGCGCCAGCAGCCAATGGGCCGTGGCCCGTGAAAAACTGTTTTTT